This T cell receptor (beta chain) was documented in a study of CD4 and CD8 cells across lung adenocarcinoma regions. This clonotype was counted ten times or more. A single record per CDR3 protein comes from TCRdb applying MiXCR to the PCR reads. Of several thousand distinct CDR3 sequences in the sample, under 60% are singletons; the top ten hold just under 97%. This CDR3 has 14 amino acids. Looked up from germline, CDR1 is SGHVS and CDR2 is FQNEAQ. V dropped 5 bases and J dropped 0; count of bases not matched to a gene: 1. The patients had localized lung adenocarcinoma, a non-small cell subtype. This chain connects TRBV7-8 to TRBJ2-3, with 8 bases lining up with TRBD1. This receptor was identified in a male donor with lung adenocarcinoma. The CD4 and CD8 labels of this study may be unreliable. The sequenced material came from CD8+ T cells from the center of a lung tumor. This CDR3 reads CASSNRGSTDTQYF. The CDR3 bases are TGTGCCAGCAGCAACAGGGGGAGCACAGATACGCAGTATTTT.